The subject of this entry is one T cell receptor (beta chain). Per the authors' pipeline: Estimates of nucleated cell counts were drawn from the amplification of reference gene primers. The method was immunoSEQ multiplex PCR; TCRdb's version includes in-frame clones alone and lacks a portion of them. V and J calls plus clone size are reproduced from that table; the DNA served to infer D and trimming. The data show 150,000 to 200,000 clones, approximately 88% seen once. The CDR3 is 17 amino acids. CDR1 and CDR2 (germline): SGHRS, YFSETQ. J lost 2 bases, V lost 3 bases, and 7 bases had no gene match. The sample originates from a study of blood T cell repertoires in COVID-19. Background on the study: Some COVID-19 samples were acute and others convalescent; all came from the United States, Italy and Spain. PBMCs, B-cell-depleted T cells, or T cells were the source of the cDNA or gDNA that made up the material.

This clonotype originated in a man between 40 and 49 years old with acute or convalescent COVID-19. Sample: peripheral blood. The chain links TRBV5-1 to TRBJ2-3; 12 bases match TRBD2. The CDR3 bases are TGCGCCAGCAGCTCCCGACTAGCGGGGGCTATCACAGATACGCAGTATTTT. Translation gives CASSSRLAGAITDTQYF. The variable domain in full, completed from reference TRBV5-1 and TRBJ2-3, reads KAGVTQTPRYLIKTRGQQVTLSCSPISGHRSVSWYQQTPGQGLQFLFEYFSETQRNKGNFPGRFSGRQFSNSRSEMNVSTLELGDSALYLCASSSRLAGAITDTQYFGPGTRLTVL.